A selection of T cell receptor beta chains follows, all from one sample in a study of cytomegalovirus exposure and HLA in healthy donors. Here immunoSEQ multiplex PCR was the method, and the copy in TCRdb shows in-frame clones only, minus some. The table shows under 150,000 clones, with around three quarters occurring only once. What was sequenced was PBMCs. Every receptor here comes from an older woman in good health and CMV-seropositive. The CDR3 runs from the conserved cysteine through the conserved F or W. Each record gives: J gene, CDR3 length, V gene, clone size, D gene, CDR3 protein, CDR3 DNA. The D gene is left open where the match is weak. The size of a clone is reported for some rows only, either as once, few or many, or as a class for expanded clones.

TRBJ2-1 14 TRBV7-3 - - CASSPGRGRYEQFF TGTGCCAGCAGCCCCGGCCGGGGGAGGTATGAGCAGTTCTTC
TRBJ1-2 15 TRBV6-1 once TRBD1 CASSDWTGGDYGYTF TGTGCCAGCAGTGACTGGACAGGGGGGGACTATGGCTACACCTTC
TRBJ2-7 14 TRBV7-9 - - CASSLDVVSYEQYF TGTGCCAGCAGCTTAGATGTAGTCTCCTACGAGCAGTACTTC
TRBJ1-5 10 TRBV20-1 - - CSARGPPQHF TGCAGTGCTAGGGGGCCGCCCCAGCATTTT
TRBJ2-3 14 TRBV7-2 - - CASSQTRTTDTQYF TGTGCCAGCAGCCAGACTAGGACCACAGATACGCAGTATTTT
TRBJ1-2 14 TRBV6-5 - - CASSEGGLVYGYTF TGTGCCAGCAGTGAGGGGGGGCTCGTGTATGGCTACACCTTC
TRBJ2-2 16 TRBV7-3 - - CASSLTGGLNTGELFF TGTGCCAGCAGCTTAACGGGGGGGCTGAACACCGGGGAGCTGTTTTTT
TRBJ2-7 15 TRBV5-6 - - CASSLGAGSLYEQYF TGTGCCAGCAGCTTGGGGGCAGGGTCTCTGTACGAGCAGTACTTC
TRBJ2-1 14 TRBV19 - - CASSIGQTYNEQFF TGTGCCAGTAGTATAGGGCAGACCTACAATGAGCAGTTCTTC
TRBJ1-5 14 TRBV6-6 - TRBD1 CASSYKGAQQPQHF TGTGCCAGCAGTTATAAGGGGGCCCAGCAGCCCCAGCATTTT
TRBJ1-1 12 TRBV29-1 - TRBD1 CSGDRGNTEAFF TGCAGCGGCGACAGGGGGAACACTGAAGCTTTCTTT
TRBJ2-2 15 TRBV25-1 - - CASTTETTNTGELFF TGTGCCAGCACGACAGAAACGACTAACACCGGGGAGCTGTTTTTT
TRBJ2-3 14 TRBV12-5 - TRBD1 CASGARDRVDTQYF TGTGCTAGTGGGGCCCGGGACAGGGTGGATACGCAGTATTTT
TRBJ1-2 14 TRBV6-5 - TRBD1 CASSLEGAGYGYTF TGTGCCAGCAGTCTGGAGGGGGCGGGATATGGCTACACCTTC
TRBJ2-5 15 TRBV10-1 - TRBD2 CASSDLTSGEETQYF TGCGCCAGCAGTGACCTGACTAGCGGGGAAGAGACCCAGTACTTC
TRBJ2-5 14 TRBV2 - TRBD1 CASSEVTGRETQYF TGTGCCAGCAGTGAAGTGACAGGGCGAGAGACCCAGTACTTC
TRBJ2-1 16 TRBV10-1 - TRBD1 CASSGVGQGSYNEQFF TGCGCCAGCAGCGGAGTGGGACAGGGAAGCTACAATGAGCAGTTCTTC
TRBJ2-7 13 TRBV7-9 - - CASSAGGSMEQYF TGTGCCAGCAGCGCCGGGGGAAGTATGGAGCAGTACTTC
TRBJ2-7 15 TRBV27 - - CASKVYGYGAYEQYF TGTGCCAGCAAAGTTTACGGATACGGGGCCTACGAGCAGTACTTC
TRBJ2-5 10 TRBV2 - - CAILQETQYF TGTGCCATTTTACAAGAGACCCAGTACTTC
TRBJ2-1 15 TRBV9 - TRBD2 CASSVGSGGYNEQFF TGTGCCAGCAGCGTAGGGAGCGGGGGGTACAATGAGCAGTTCTTC
TRBJ2-5 15 TRBV29-1 once TRBD2 CSDTVASGAGETQYF TGCAGCGACACCGTGGCTAGCGGGGCCGGTGAGACCCAGTACTTC
TRBJ2-1 15 TRBV4-2 - - CASSQDEAVYNEQFF TGTGCCAGCAGCCAAGATGAGGCTGTCTACAATGAGCAGTTCTTC
TRBJ1-5 14 TRBV7-8 few - CASSRGQGKQPQHF TGTGCCAGCAGCCGAGGCCAGGGAAAACAGCCCCAGCATTTT
TRBJ1-5 15 TRBV7-9 - - CASSLGAGDNQPQHF TGTGCCAGCAGCTTAGGGGCAGGGGACAATCAGCCCCAGCATTTT
TRBJ2-7 15 TRBV6-5 - TRBD1 CASSPNTGATYEQYF TGTGCCAGCAGTCCAAATACAGGGGCCACCTACGAGCAGTACTTC
TRBJ1-2 14 TRBV6-5 - - CASSYRGAEYGYTF TGTGCCAGCAGTTACCGGGGGGCAGAGTATGGCTACACCTTC
TRBJ1-1 13 TRBV19 few - CATWGGVNTEAFF TGTGCCACTTGGGGGGGGGTGAACACTGAAGCTTTCTTT
TRBJ2-1 12 TRBV7-2 - TRBD2 CASSLATSGGVF TGTGCCAGCAGCTTAGCGACTAGCGGGGGTGTCTTC
TRBJ1-2 15 TRBV27 few - CASTPKTGDLYGYTF TGTGCCAGCACCCCTAAGACAGGAGACCTGTATGGCTACACCTTC
TRBJ2-5 13 TRBV29-1 - - CSFWGHWGETQYF TGCAGCTTTTGGGGACATTGGGGAGAGACCCAGTACTTC
TRBJ1-2 12 TRBV10-3 - TRBD1 CAISDGTANYTF TGTGCCATCAGTGACGGGACAGCAAACTACACCTTC
TRBJ2-7 13 TRBV5-1 few TRBD1 CASSPDRGYEQYF TGCGCCAGCAGCCCGGACAGGGGTTACGAGCAGTACTTC
TRBJ2-7 15 TRBV9 - - CASSVAGGSSYEQYF TGTGCCAGCAGCGTAGCCGGCGGTAGCTCCTACGAGCAGTACTTC
TRBJ2-1 16 TRBV7-9 few TRBD2 CASSTPVAGGFNEQFF TGTGCCAGCAGCACCCCGGTGGCGGGGGGGTTCAATGAGCAGTTCTTC
TRBJ1-5 14 TRBV6-5 - - CASSYGSGNQPQHF TGTGCCAGCAGTTACGGCTCGGGGAATCAGCCCCAGCATTTT
TRBJ1-2 16 TRBV27 - - CASSSSVGLANYGYTF TGTGCCAGCAGCTCCTCGGTGGGGCTCGCTAACTATGGCTACACCTTC
TRBJ1-3 14 TRBV9 few TRBD1 CASSVDRGHNTIYF TGTGCCAGCAGCGTAGACAGGGGGCATAACACCATATATTTT
TRBJ1-1 16 TRBV5-6 - TRBD1 CASRPPDRGRGTEAFF TGTGCCAGCAGACCGCCGGACAGGGGGCGAGGCACTGAAGCTTTCTTT
TRBJ1-6 14 TRBV11-2 few - CASKQGAYNSPLHF TGTGCCAGCAAACAGGGAGCCTATAATTCACCCCTCCACTTT
TRBJ1-2 14 TRBV2 few - CASTLRGRNYGYTF TGTGCCAGCACCCTCAGGGGTAGAAACTATGGCTACACCTTC